What follows are 9 T cell receptor beta chains derived from one specimen sequenced in a study of T cells expressing NK-cell markers. TCRdb reanalyzed the 5' RACE reads and collapses them to one entry per CDR3 protein, without DNA. The table counts about 460,000 distinct CDR3 sequences; over 1.1% lies in the top ten. Sequencing was done on a sample of blood T cells: a sorted CD56 or NKG2C T cell subset, CD4+ or CD8+ T cells, or bulk PBMC T cells (not recorded which). All receptors derive from a woman in her forties or fifties in good health.

The chain is built from TRBV5-1 and TRBJ2-2. Germline V gene sequence: CDR1 SGHRS, CDR2 YFSETQ. This CDR3 contains 15 residues. The CDR3 here is CASSLKETNTGELFF.

V usage is TRBV10-3 and J usage is TRBJ2-2; the TCRdb call, TRBD2, lacks DNA for checking. The CDR3 extends over 14 amino acids. Germline V gives CDR1 ENHRY, CDR2 SYGVKD. The CDR3 protein is CAIHGGRAPEELFF.

This chain links TRBV6-1 with TRBJ2-1; the D gene TCRdb calls, TRBD2, cannot be checked with no DNA. This CDR3 region has 14 residues. Germline CDR1 and CDR2: MNHNS and SASEGT. The CDR3 here is CASTGLAGGPEQFF.

The chain combines TRBV20-1 with TRBJ2-1. This CDR3 spans 16 amino acids. Germline V lookup: CDR1 DFQATT, CDR2 SNEGSKA (reference sequence). CDR3 loop: CSARDLGLSSYNEQFF.

The chain is built from TRBV24-1 and TRBJ2-1; TCRdb picks TRBD2, but there is no DNA to check that call. CDR1 is KGHDR and CDR2 is SFDVKD in the germline V gene. The CDR3 has 15 residues. CDR3 region: CATSDGLAGVYEQFF.

This sequence joins TRBV4-1 and TRBJ2-7; the D gene TCRdb calls, TRBD1, cannot be checked with no DNA. This CDR3 is 14 amino acids long. Per germline, CDR1 MGHRA and CDR2 YSYEKL. CDR3 in amino acids: CASSLNRGFYEQYF.

This chain connects TRBV7-8 to TRBJ2-1. Looked up from germline, CDR1 is SGHVS and CDR2 is FQNEAQ. The CDR3 is 15 amino acids. The CDR3 loop is CASSLAGISYNEQFF. Combining the CDR3 with reference TRBV7-8 and TRBJ2-1 gives the whole variable domain GAGVSQSPRYKVAKRGQDVALRCDPISGHVSLFWYQQALGQGPEFLTYFQNEAQLDKSGLPSDRFFAERPEGSVSTLKIQRTQQEDSAVYLCASSLAGISYNEQFFGPGTRLTVL.

The chain couples TRBV25-1 to TRBJ2-1; TCRdb names TRBD2, which stays unverified in the absence of DNA. Germline-derived CDR1 and CDR2 are MGHDK and SYGVNS. The CDR3 is 16 residues long. CDR3 protein: CASSAELAGGSNEQFF.

The chain joins TRBV5-1 to TRBJ2-1; the D gene TCRdb calls, TRBD1, cannot be checked with no DNA. Germline V gene sequence: CDR1 SGHRS, CDR2 YFSETQ. The length of the CDR3 is 15 residues. This chain's CDR3 is CASRPNGNGYNEQFF. Together with reference TRBV5-1 and TRBJ2-1, the CDR3 gives the full variable domain: KAGVTQTPRYLIKTRGQQVTLSCSPISGHRSVSWYQQTPGQGLQFLFEYFSETQRNKGNFPGRFSGRQFSNSRSEMNVSTLELGDSALYLCASRPNGNGYNEQFFGPGTRLTVL.